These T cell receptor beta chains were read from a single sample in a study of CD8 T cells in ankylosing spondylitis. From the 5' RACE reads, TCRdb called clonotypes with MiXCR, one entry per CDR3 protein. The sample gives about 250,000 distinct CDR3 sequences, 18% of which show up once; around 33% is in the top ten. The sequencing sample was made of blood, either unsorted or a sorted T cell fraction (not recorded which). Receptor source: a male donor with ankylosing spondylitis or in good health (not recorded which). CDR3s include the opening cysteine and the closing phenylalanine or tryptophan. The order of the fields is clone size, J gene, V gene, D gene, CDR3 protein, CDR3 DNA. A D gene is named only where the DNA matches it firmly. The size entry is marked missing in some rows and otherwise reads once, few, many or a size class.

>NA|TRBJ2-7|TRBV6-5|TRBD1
CASSRTGHEQYF
TGTGCCAGCAGTCGGACAGGGCACGAGCAGTACTTC
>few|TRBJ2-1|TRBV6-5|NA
CASSYVAAPSSYNEQFF
TGTGCCAGCAGTTACGTGGCGGCCCCATCCTCCTACAATGAGCAGTTCTTC
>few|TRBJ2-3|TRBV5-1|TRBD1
CASFMGQGTDTQYF
TGCGCCAGCTTCATGGGACAGGGAACAGATACGCAGTATTTT
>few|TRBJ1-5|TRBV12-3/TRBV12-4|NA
CASSQPGDSNQPQHF
TGTGCCAGCAGTCAGCCCGGGGATAGCAATCAGCCCCAGCATTTT
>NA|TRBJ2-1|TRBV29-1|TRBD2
CSVEELAGVNEQFF
TGCAGCGTTGAAGAACTAGCGGGAGTTAATGAGCAGTTCTTC
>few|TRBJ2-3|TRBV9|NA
CASSVEGGASTDTQYF
TGTGCCAGCAGCGTAGAGGGCGGGGCGAGCACAGATACGCAGTATTTT
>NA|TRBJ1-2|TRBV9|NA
CASSAGSAGYGYTF
TGTGCCAGCAGCGCGGGGTCGGCGGGCTATGGCTACACCTTC
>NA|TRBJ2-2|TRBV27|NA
CASSLSQGLDTGELFF
TGTGCCAGCAGTTTATCGCAGGGTTTGGACACCGGGGAGCTGTTTTTT
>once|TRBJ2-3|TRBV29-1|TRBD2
CSGTSIITDTQYF
TGCAGCGGGACTAGCATAATCACAGATACGCAGTATTTT
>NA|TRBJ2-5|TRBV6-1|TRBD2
CASSPREGLWETQYF
TGTGCCAGCAGTCCGCGGGAGGGCCTCTGGGAGACCCAGTACTTC
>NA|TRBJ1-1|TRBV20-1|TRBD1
CSARDDRGNTEAFF
TGCAGTGCTAGAGACGACAGGGGGAACACTGAAGCTTTCTTT
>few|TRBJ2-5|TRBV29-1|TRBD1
CSGSGTGETQYF
TGCAGCGGCTCCGGGACAGGGGAGACCCAGTACTTC
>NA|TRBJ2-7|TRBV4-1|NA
CASSQDPGTYEQYF
TGCGCCAGCAGCCAAGATCCGGGGACCTACGAGCAGTACTTC